In its sample, the clone carrying this T cell receptor beta chain was seen many times. Its antigen is as yet unknown. The authors built TCR beta libraries using iRepertoire HTBI primers and Arm-PCR of CDR3 regions. How the authors handled the data: Looking across samples, the authors found under 75 TRBV and 14 to 15 TRBJ segments. TCRdb itself ran the multiplex PCR reads through MiXCR, one entry per CDR3 protein. It is TCRdb's table, rather than the study itself, that gives the V and J calls and clone size. Counted here are about 660,000 distinct CDR3 sequences, about 32% occurring once; the ten biggest clones make up around 42%. This sample was included in a study of regulatory T cells in long-lasting Graves disease. About the research overall: Disease was considered persistent Graves' disease after over 5 years of antithyroid drugs (with positive TSH receptor antibodies).

The study's findings and limits: Persistent patients shared more public clonotypes (about 3,000) than newly diagnosed patients (966).

Specified time point: persistent/refractory GD, antithyroid drugs over 5 years with positive TRAb. After RNA was extracted from PBMCs, the TCR library was made from it. The sample was peripheral blood mononuclear cells (PBMCs), taken when the disease was refractory, from a patient treated with antithyroid drugs. The TCR comes from a female donor with Graves disease.

In DNA, the CDR3 is TGTGCCAGCAGCTTAGGAGAGTACCAAGAGACCCAGTACTTC. This translates into CASSLGEYQETQYF. This chain uses TRBV7-9 with TRBJ2-5; D not certain. The V end was cut by 1 base, the J end by 0 bases, with 6 bases between. The CDR3 runs to 14 residues. Germline CDR1 and CDR2: SEHNR and FQNEAQ (reference sequence).